This T cell receptor beta chain was documented in a study of shared clonotypes between healthy human individuals. Broader study findings: Clonotypes shared by all four sorted-subset donors had higher generation probabilities than non-shared clonotypes. Sequencing depth was expected to affect clonotype sharing among donors.

Sequenced by immunoSEQ multiplex PCR; TCRdb stores in-frame clones only, minus some. The repertoire includes nearly 750,000 clones, 72% of them detected once, and over 1.5% sits in the top ten. Adults of Caucasian background living in Nashville, Tennessee made up all donors. Naive CD4+ cells were CD45RA-selected; the remaining cells were memory. In the case of this clone: The antigen is undetermined. Other DNA sequences in the same sample also yield this CDR3.

Per the germline V gene, CDR1 is SGHRS and CDR2 is YFSETQ. CDR3 length equals 13 residues. Trimming shortened V by 4 bases and J by 2 bases, and 8 bases separated the two germline ends. Source material: memory CD4+ T cells sorted from blood. Subset noted: CD45RA-negative fraction. The chain joins TRBV5-1 to TRBJ2-3; D is unresolved. This sequence was found in a woman aged 25 to 45 in good health. The CDR3 loop reads CASSLTLTDTQYF. CDR3 sequence (DNA): TGCGCCAGCAGCCTAACCCTCACAGATACGCAGTATTTT.